Each of the 17 T cell receptor beta chains below was sequenced from the same sample in a study of human T cells and chemical hapten exposure. Time point in this sample: patch test 1, 2 weeks after DPC sensitization. Noted treatment: therapeutic diphenylcyclopropenone sensitization with weekly scalp DPC. TCRdb fed the RACE reads into MiXCR, producing one record per CDR3 protein. The data show around 69,000 distinct CDR3 sequences, 7.5% to 10% seen once. Source: whole blood, taken in connection with sensitization to the hapten diphenylcyclopropenone (DPC). The receptors come from a woman between 35 and 50 years old with alopecia areata. Some clones in this sample may be carry-over from other donors' samples.

This clonotype was found a few times. The V gene is TRBV5-4, the J gene TRBJ1-2; 7 nucleotides align to TRBD1. Germline lookup yields CDR1 SGHNT and CDR2 YYREEE (reference sequence). CDR3 size: 13 residues. After removal of 3 bases from V and 4 bases from J, the junction contained 3 bases not matched to a gene. CDR3 bases: TGTGCCAGCAGCTCGGGACAGATCTATGGCTACACCTTC. It yields the protein CASSSGQIYGYTF.

This clonotype was seen a few times. The chain has TRBV19 and TRBJ1-1, with D uncertain. V lost 9 bases and J 0 bases, leaving 8 bases between the germline ends. CDR3 length: 12 amino acids. Germline V gives CDR1 LNHDA, CDR2 SQIVND (reference sequence). CDR3 sequence: CARPELNTEAFF. The CDR3 DNA sequence: TGTGCCAGACCAGAGTTGAACACTGAAGCTTTCTTT.

This clonotype was detected ten times or more. V is TRBV18 and J is TRBJ1-1; tentative D call: TRBD1 (6 bases). The V end was cut by 5 bases, the J end by 0 bases, with 16 bases between. The CDR3 is made up of 16 amino acids. Germline values: CDR1 KGHSH, CDR2 LQKENI. The CDR3 here is CASSSNGDNMNTEAFF. Written as DNA, the CDR3 is TGTGCCAGCTCATCTAATGGGGACAACATGAACACTGAAGCTTTCTTT.

This clonotype appeared many times. The V and J genes are TRBV27 and TRBJ1-4; D gene uncertain. The germline V gene has CDR1 MNHEY and CDR2 SMNVEV (reference sequence). This CDR3 has 14 amino acids. The V and J ends lost 2 bases and 7 bases respectively, with 11 bases between them. Written as DNA, the CDR3 is TGTGCCAGCAGTTTAAGGAACAAGGGTGAAAAACTGTTTTTT. Translating gives CASSLRNKGEKLFF.

V is TRBV29-1 and J is TRBJ2-1; perhaps TRBD1 as D (6 bases). The V end was cut by 3 bases, the J end by 2 bases, with 8 bases between. The CDR3 spans 13 residues. Germline CDR1 reads SQVTM; CDR2 reads ANQGSEA. The CDR3 loop reads CSVDRGTYNEQFF. CDR3 sequence (DNA): TGCAGCGTTGACAGGGGAACCTACAATGAGCAGTTCTTC.

At least ten counts were recorded for this clonotype. The rearrangement uses TRBV7-2 and TRBJ2-7; maybe TRBD1 (6 bases). Germline V gene lookup returns CDR1 SGHTA and CDR2 FQGNSA. With 4 bases removed from V and 6 bases from J, the gap between germline ends came to 16 bases. The CDR3 length is 14 residues. The CDR3 sequence is CASSSGSSRGEQYF. The CDR3 DNA is TGTGCCAGCAGCTCCGGTTCCTCCAGGGGCGAGCAGTACTTC. The whole variable domain, filled in from reference TRBV7-2 and TRBJ2-7, reads GAGVSQSPSNKVTEKGKDVELRCDPISGHTALYWYRQSLGQGLEFLIYFQGNSAPDKSGLPSDRFSAERTGGSVSTLTIQRTQQEDSAVYLCASSSGSSRGEQYFGPGTRLTVT.

This clonotype was found many times. The chain joins TRBV10-3 to TRBJ1-1; D is uncertain. Germline V gives CDR1 ENHRY, CDR2 SYGVKD. The CDR3 runs to 16 residues. V gave up 3 bases and J gave up 1 base, with 15 bases separating them. CDR3 bases: TGTGCCATCAGTGACAGGTCTCAAAGCGGGAACACTGAAGCTTTCTTT. This sequence encodes CAISDRSQSGNTEAFF.

Comment on this clonotype: One junction end disagrees with the germline gene, perhaps due to a read error. The chain employs TRBV10-3 and TRBJ1-1; tentatively, D is TRBD1 (5 bases). The CDR3 has 12 residues. Germline V CDR1 and CDR2: ENHRY, SYGVKD. The CDR3 DNA sequence: TGTGCCATCACGGACATGAACACTGGAGCTTTCTTT. Amino acids: CAITDMNTGAFF.

The CDR3 DNA reads TGTGCCAGCAGTTACCAGACGAGGGGTGAGCAGTTCTTC. It codes for CASSYQTRGEQFF. The rearrangement links TRBV6-2 or TRBV6-3 to TRBJ2-1; the D gene could be TRBD1 or TRBD2 (5 bases each). Trimming removed 2 bases at V and 9 bases at J, with 11 bases between. Per the germline V gene, CDR1 is MNHEY and CDR2 is SVGEGT. This CDR3 region has 13 residues.

The chain has TRBV6-2 or TRBV6-3 and TRBJ2-1; D possibly corresponds to TRBD2 (5 bases). Germline V gene sequence: CDR1 MNHEY, CDR2 SVGEGT. The CDR3 contains 16 residues. With 2 bases removed from V and 0 bases from J, the gap between germline ends came to 11 bases. The CDR3 region is CASSYGLAFSYNEQFF. The DNA for the CDR3 is TGTGCCAGCAGTTACGGCCTAGCTTTCTCCTACAATGAGCAGTTCTTC.

This clonotype was recorded many times. The chain links TRBV20-1 to TRBJ1-2; D not certain. CDR3 length: 13 residues. Germline V gene lookup returns CDR1 DFQATT and CDR2 SNEGSKA (reference sequence). The V and J ends lost 2 bases and 6 bases respectively, with 13 bases between them. For the CDR3, the DNA is TGCAGTGCTAGATTTGGGCGAGTCGATGGCTACACCTTC. Translated: CSARFGRVDGYTF.

The table lists this clonotype with many counts. V is TRBV27 and J is TRBJ1-1; 7 bases match TRBD1. With V trimmed by 6 bases and J by 1 base, 8 bases remained unmatched. The CDR3 has 15 residues. CDR1 MNHEY and CDR2 SMNVEV come from the germline V gene (reference sequence). CDR3 nucleotide sequence: TGTGCCAGCAGACCGGGGGACAGCCAGAACACTGAAGCTTTCTTT. This translates into CASRPGDSQNTEAFF.

This clonotype was recorded many times. The rearrangement joins TRBV12-3 or TRBV12-4 to TRBJ2-5; tentatively, D is TRBD2 (5 bases). The CDR3 covers 13 residues. V was shortened by 6 bases and J by 3 bases, with 11 bases between the two germline ends. The CDR3 is CASRRREKETQYF. The CDR3 DNA sequence: TGTGCCAGCAGGCGACGGGAAAAAGAGACCCAGTACTTC.

This clonotype has a count of ten or more. The gene calls are TRBV18 and TRBJ1-3; possibly TRBD1 for D (5 bases). V was clipped by 1 base and J by 1 base, with 11 bases between them. The length of the CDR3 is 16 residues. In germline, CDR1 is KGHSH, CDR2 LQKENI. The CDR3 coding sequence is TGTGCCAGCTCACCACGGGACCCGAAATCTGGAAACACCATATATTTT. It codes for CASSPRDPKSGNTIYF.

The genes are TRBV10-3 and TRBJ2-6; D may be TRBD1 (6 bases). Trimming pared 6 bases from V and 3 bases from J, leaving 15 bases between. CDR1 is ENHRY and CDR2 is SYGVKD in the germline V gene. The CDR3 runs to 16 residues. CDR3 loop: CAISRDMTDGANVLTF. The DNA of the CDR3 is TGTGCCATCAGCCGGGACATGACCGATGGGGCCAACGTCCTGACTTTC.

V usage is TRBV29-1 and J usage is TRBJ2-3, with 11 bases lining up with TRBD2. From germline, CDR1 is SQVTM and CDR2 ANQGSEA. Trimming removed 3 bases from V and 6 bases from J; junction bases left unmatched: 11. The CDR3 length is 16 residues. Here the CDR3 reads CSVDRVAGGPVDTQYF. CDR3 nucleotides: TGCAGCGTTGATAGAGTAGCGGGGGGGCCAGTGGATACGCAGTATTTT.

This clonotype occurred many times. V is TRBV4-3 and J is TRBJ2-7; D remains unclear. The germline V gene encodes CDR1 LGHNA and CDR2 YSLEER. The V and J ends lost 2 bases and 1 base respectively, with 6 bases between them. This CDR3 has 13 residues. The CDR3 region has the DNA TGCGCCAGCAGCCAAATGAGATCCTACGAGCAGTACTTC. Protein: CASSQMRSYEQYF.